These 2 T cell receptor beta chains were all obtained from the same sample, sequenced in a study of blood T cell repertoires in COVID-19. Data came from immunoSEQ multiplex PCR; TCRdb stores just in-frame clones and leaves some out. The repertoire holds more than 300,000 clones, 85% to 90% seen once, with over 3.5% in the top ten. The source material was PBMCs or T cells enriched from blood (not recorded which). The source is a man aged 25-45 years who had recovered from COVID-19.

The chain has TRBV7-6 and TRBJ1-4, with TRBD1 matching over 9 bases. The CDR3 is 16 amino acids. The J segment lost 4 bases and the V segment lost 6 bases, leaving 9 bases of the junction unmatched. Germline CDR1 is SGHVS and CDR2 is FNYEAQ. The DNA of the CDR3 is TGTGCCAGCAGTCCGCTTCCGGGACAGGGTAATGAAAAACTGTTTTTT. Its protein product is CASSPLPGQGNEKLFF.

The chain links TRBV7-9 to TRBJ2-1, with TRBD2 matching 11 bases. Germline trimming cut 4 bases from V and 5 bases from J; bases unmatched to any gene: 7. The CDR3 has 16 amino acids. CDR1 is SEHNR and CDR2 is FQNEAQ in the germline V gene (reference sequence). This chain's CDR3 is CASSSSGRNLNNEQFF. CDR3 nucleotides: TGTGCCAGCAGCTCTAGCGGGAGGAACCTGAACAATGAGCAGTTCTTC.